The entry below gives a single TCR beta chain sequence along with its context. TCRdb called the 5' RACE reads again in MiXCR, with one record for every CDR3 protein. The sample lists around 50,000 distinct CDR3 sequences, roughly 15% occurring once. J lost 10 bases, V lost 0 bases, and 8 bases had no gene match. Germline V CDR1 and CDR2: LGHNA, YSLEER. The CDR3 is 14 amino acids. Naive CD4+ T cells were purified with Tregs depleted by CD25. The rearrangement uses TRBV4-3 and TRBJ1-1; 7 bases fit TRBD1. The TCR originated in a female donor with breast cancer. Sequences were obtained from naive CD4+ T cells sorted from blood. Subset of the sample: naive CD4+ T cells, CD4+CD45RA+CD25-. The CDR3 protein is CASSQEGQGGSAFF. The CDR3 bases are TGCGCCAGCAGCCAAGAAGGCCAGGGGGGCTCAGCTTTCTTT.